One and the same sample provided the 25 T cell receptor beta chains below, sequenced in a study of follicular helper T cells after annual influenza vaccination. Noted time point: 2014-2015 season, pre-vaccination. The table came from immunoSEQ multiplex PCR; TCRdb's copy has only in-frame clones and leaves some out. Of about 11,000 clones in the sample, about 80% were seen once. The starting material was CXCR5- memory CD4+ T cells sorted from blood, obtained on the day of influenza vaccination. Source of these receptors: an adult who received the influenza vaccine.

The J gene is TRBJ2-5, the V gene TRBV5-1; TRBD1 matches at 7 bases. The CDR3 is 14 residues long. The V gene's germline CDR1 is SGHRS and CDR2 YFSETQ. Trimming took 1 base from V and 2 from J; bases not matched to a gene: 2. The CDR3 DNA reads TGCGCCAGCAGCTTGAGGGGACAGCAAGAGACCCAGTACTTC. Translation gives CASSLRGQQETQYF.

The chain is built from TRBV5-1 and TRBJ1-1; D unresolved. The CDR3 totals 14 residues. V gave up 4 bases and J gave up 1 base, with 11 bases separating them. The V gene's germline CDR1 is SGHRS and CDR2 YFSETQ. Here the CDR3 reads CASSPNRGNTEAFF. The CDR3 DNA sequence: TGCGCCAGCAGCCCGAATCGCGGGAACACTGAAGCTTTCTTT.

The chain links TRBV28 to TRBJ2-5, with a tentative D call TRBD2 (7 bases). The V end was cut by 7 bases, the J end by 5 bases, with 17 bases between. The CDR3 is made up of 14 amino acids. Germline assignment: CDR1 MDHEN and CDR2 SYDVKM. The CDR3 is CASTSGGLRETQYF. CDR3 sequence (DNA): TGTGCCAGCACCTCCGGGGGGCTAAGGGAGACCCAGTACTTC.

This rearrangement joins TRBV2 to TRBJ1-2; 10 nucleotides agree with TRBD1. The CDR3 has 16 amino acids. Germline CDR1 and CDR2: SNHLY and FYNNEI. The junction had 12 bases not matched to a gene; V was cut back by 6 bases and J by 5 bases. CDR3 residues: CASRDTRQGAGYGYTF. The CDR3 coding sequence is TGTGCCAGCAGGGATACCCGACAGGGGGCCGGGTATGGCTACACCTTC.

This clone has just one count. The J gene is TRBJ1-2, the V gene TRBV18; TRBD1 agrees at 9 bases. Germline V gene sequence: CDR1 KGHSH, CDR2 LQKENI. The CDR3 totals 13 residues. The J segment lost 7 bases and the V segment lost 5 bases, leaving 5 bases of the junction unmatched. The CDR3 is CASSSGQGGGYTF. The CDR3 DNA follows: TGTGCCAGCTCATCGGGACAGGGTGGTGGCTACACCTTC.

The rearrangement joins TRBV6-5 to TRBJ1-1; D perhaps matches TRBD1 (5 bases). The CDR3 has 14 residues. V lost 0 bases and J 4 bases, leaving 9 bases between the germline ends. CDR1 is MNHEY, CDR2 SVGAGI, per germline. The CDR3 DNA sequence: TGTGCCAGCAGTTACTCGATAGGGGCCACTGAAGCTTTCTTT. This codes for CASSYSIGATEAFF.

This chain links TRBV4-3 with TRBJ1-4; 12 nucleotides match TRBD1. Germline CDR1 and CDR2: LGHNA and YSLEER. The V and J ends lost 1 base and 10 bases, in that order; junction bases with no gene match: 4. This CDR3 region has 15 residues. The CDR3 DNA is TGCGCCAGCAGCCAAGGGGACAGGGGGCCGGGAAAACTGTTTTTT. Its translation is CASSQGDRGPGKLFF.

This sequence joins TRBV7-9 and TRBJ2-3, with no clear D. In germline, CDR1 is SEHNR, CDR2 FQNEAQ (reference sequence). Trimming cost V 3 bases and J 4 bases, with 14 bases left between them. The CDR3 runs to 15 residues. The CDR3 is CASSFVTGASDTQYF. For the CDR3, the DNA is TGTGCCAGCAGCTTTGTCACCGGAGCGTCAGATACGCAGTATTTT.

This sequence joins TRBV18 and TRBJ2-7; D ambiguous. Germline CDR1 reads KGHSH; CDR2 reads LQKENI. The CDR3 runs 13 residues. The V gene lost 3 bases and the J gene lost 4 bases, with 10 bases spanning the gap. The CDR3 loop reads CASSPGTSYEQYF. The CDR3 bases are TGTGCCAGCTCACCGGGAACATCATACGAGCAGTACTTC.

This sequence joins TRBV21-1 and TRBJ2-5. TRBV21-1 is an annotated pseudogene. CDR3 size: 13 residues. The CDR3 bases are TGTGCCAGCAGCAGAAAAGGTGGAAAGACCCAGTACTTC. Protein sequence: CASSRKGGKTQYF.

The rearrangement links TRBV7-2 to TRBJ2-5; perhaps D is TRBD1 or TRBD2 (6 bases each). V gave up 1 base and J gave up 4 bases, with 19 bases separating them. Germline-derived CDR1 and CDR2 are SGHTA and FQGNSA. The CDR3 is 17 residues long. The CDR3 spells CASSLGGGWGVRETQYF. The CDR3 DNA reads TGTGCCAGCAGCTTAGGAGGGGGGTGGGGGGTCCGAGAGACCCAGTACTTC.

The rearrangement joins TRBV15 to TRBJ2-7; 8 bases align to TRBD1. With V trimmed by 2 bases and J by 1 base, 7 bases remained unmatched. Germline loops: CDR1 LNHNV, CDR2 YYDKDF (reference sequence). This CDR3 has 16 residues. The CDR3 is CATSRSGTGRSYEQYF. CDR3 nucleotides: TGTGCCACCAGCAGATCCGGGACAGGCCGTTCCTACGAGCAGTACTTC.

The chain joins TRBV27 to TRBJ2-5; D could derive from TRBD1 or TRBD2 (6 bases each). Germline V lookup: CDR1 MNHEY, CDR2 SMNVEV (reference sequence). This CDR3 spans 13 amino acids. Between the trimmed V and J ends, which lost 6 bases and 3 bases, there was a span of 11 bases. CDR3 nucleotide sequence: TGTGCCAGCAGGACGGGGGCGGAAGAGACCCAGTACTTC. Its translation: CASRTGAEETQYF.

The chain joins TRBV25-1 to TRBJ2-1, with D possibly being TRBD1 or TRBD2 (6 bases each). V shed 8 bases and J shed 3 bases, with 8 bases lying between them. CDR3 length equals 12 residues. Germline CDR1 and CDR2: MGHDK and SYGVNS. The CDR3 here is CASGGLYNEQFF. CDR3 nucleotides: TGTGCCAGCGGGGGGCTCTACAATGAGCAGTTCTTC.

This clone was counted once. V usage is TRBV30 and J usage is TRBJ1-2, with a possible D match to TRBD1 (6 bases). CDR1 GTSNPN and CDR2 SVGIG come from the germline V gene (reference sequence). The CDR3 has 18 residues. The V end lost 2 bases, the J end lost 2 bases, and 24 bases lay between the germline ends. The CDR3 is CAWSLTWGHSLKNYGYTF. The CDR3 DNA is TGTGCCTGGAGTCTAACCTGGGGACACTCTCTGAAAAACTATGGCTACACCTTC. Together with reference TRBV30 and TRBJ1-2, the CDR3 gives the full variable domain: SQTIHQWPATLVQPVGSPLSLECTVEGTSNPNLYWYRQAAGRGLQLLFYSVGIGQISSEVPQNLSASRPQDRQFILSSKKLLLSDSGFYLCAWSLTWGHSLKNYGYTFGSGTRLTVV.

The rearrangement joins TRBV19 to TRBJ1-2; D call uncertain. Trimming removed 7 bases at V and 3 bases at J, with 12 bases between. This CDR3 spans 13 amino acids. The germline CDR1 and CDR2 sequences are LNHDA and SQIVND (reference sequence). CDR3 in DNA: TGTGCCAGTACCACCGCTGAACACTATGGCTACACCTTC. Amino acids: CASTTAEHYGYTF.

This chain uses TRBV7-8 with TRBJ1-2; D is possibly TRBD1 (5 bases). Germline values: CDR1 SGHVS, CDR2 FQNEAQ. V was cut by 1 base and J by 4 bases, with 7 bases left in between. The CDR3 is 13 residues long. DNA for the CDR3: TGTGCCAGCAGCTTAGGAGGGGCCTATGGCTACACCTTC. It encodes CASSLGGAYGYTF.

The CDR3 DNA follows: TGTGCCAGCTCACCACCGGACAGGGGCCGTGGCACAGATACGCAGTATTTT. It encodes CASSPPDRGRGTDTQYF. The gene calls are TRBV18 and TRBJ2-3; 9 nucleotides align to TRBD1. The length of the CDR3 is 17 residues. Trimming removed 0 bases from V and 1 base from J; junction bases left unmatched: 5. CDR1 is KGHSH, CDR2 LQKENI, per germline.

V is TRBV19 and J is TRBJ1-5, with unresolved D. Looked up from germline, CDR1 is LNHDA and CDR2 is SQIVND (reference sequence). The CDR3 extends over 15 amino acids. Trimming pared 3 bases from V and 2 bases from J, leaving 11 bases between. The CDR3 loop is CASSIGRDGNQPQHF. The CDR3 DNA is TGTGCCAGTAGTATCGGGAGGGATGGCAATCAGCCCCAGCATTTT.

About this clone itself: The identical CDR3 is also encoded by other nucleotide sequences in the sample. The chain links TRBV5-1 to TRBJ1-1, with 11 bases matching TRBD1. CDR1 is SGHRS and CDR2 is YFSETQ in the germline V gene. The CDR3 sequence is 16 residues long. Trimming removed 3 bases from V and 2 bases from J; junction bases left unmatched: 6. CDR3 amino acids: CASSSGQGARNTEAFF. The CDR3, as DNA: TGCGCCAGCAGCTCAGGACAGGGGGCCCGTAACACTGAAGCTTTCTTT.

The V gene is TRBV4-3, the J gene TRBJ2-7; 7 bases map to TRBD2. There are 14 residues in the CDR3. Trimming cost V 4 bases and J 0 bases; bases outside gene matches: 3. Germline V gene lookup returns CDR1 LGHNA and CDR2 YSLEER. CDR3 DNA: TGCGCCAGCAGCCCAGGGAGGGTCTCCTACGAGCAGTACTTC. This codes for CASSPGRVSYEQYF.

This chain connects TRBV9 to TRBJ1-3, with D unclear. The germline V gene encodes CDR1 SGDLS and CDR2 YYNGEE. This CDR3 comprises 13 residues. V gave up 2 bases and J gave up 4 bases, with 7 bases separating them. The DNA of the CDR3 is TGTGCCAGCAGCGTTCTGGGGGGAAACACCATATATTTT. This sequence encodes CASSVLGGNTIYF.

This chain uses TRBV29-1 with TRBJ2-3, with D possibly being TRBD1 or TRBD2 (6 bases each). CDR1 and CDR2 from the germline V gene are SQVTM and ANQGSEA. Trimming removed 5 bases from V and 2 bases from J, with 14 bases in between. The CDR3 contains 14 residues. CDR3 bases: TGCAGCGTTTCGGGGGCATCACACACAGATACGCAGTATTTT. Its translation is CSVSGASHTDTQYF.

In this sample, this clone turned up once. This chain joins TRBV2 and TRBJ2-3; possibly TRBD1 or TRBD2 for D (5 bases each). The CDR3 runs 13 residues. Trimming shortened V by 7 bases and J by 1 base, and 9 bases separated the two germline ends. CDR1 and CDR2 from the germline V gene are SNHLY and FYNNEI. Here the CDR3 DNA reads TGTGCCAGCACGGGGCGGCGCACAGATACGCAGTATTTT. Translated: CASTGRRTDTQYF. Based on the CDR3 plus reference TRBV2 and TRBJ2-3, the full variable domain is EPEVTQTPSHQVTQMGQEVILRCVPISNHLYFYWYRQILGQKVEFLVSFYNNEISEKSEIFDDQFSVERPDGSNFTLKIRSTKLEDSAMYFCASTGRRTDTQYFGPGTRLTVL.

The J gene is TRBJ2-5, the V gene TRBV7-2; D is unresolved. V lost 5 bases, J lost 6 bases, and 7 bases lay in between. CDR1 is SGHTA, CDR2 FQGNSA, per germline. The CDR3 is 11 residues long. The CDR3 coding sequence is TGTGCCAGCAGCGACCGACAGACCCAGTACTTC. Translated, it gives CASSDRQTQYF.